This T cell receptor beta chain comes out of a study of monozygotic twins with inflammatory bowel disease. Study conclusions and caveats: Researchers report that IBD patients shared fewer clonotypes with others than healthy twins, especially amid disease activity. Patient-to-patient differences in immunosuppressive treatment may have added variability to the repertoires.

Template switching was used to attach UMIs, which incorporated a 6-nucleotide sample barcode. No DNA is given; TCRdb re-called the 5' RACE reads and lists each CDR3 protein once. The sample includes some 160,000 distinct CDR3 sequences. The CDR3 is 15 amino acids. Comments on this clonotype: Its specificity is not known.

This rearrangement joins TRBV12-3 or TRBV12-4 to TRBJ2-6; TCRdb gives TRBD1 as the D gene, but with no DNA this cannot be confirmed. The clonotype was recovered from a human donor with ulcerative colitis or Crohn's disease, or a healthy co-twin of an affected twin (not recorded which). What was sequenced was blood. CDR3 loop: CASLGALLGANVLTF.